These 23 T cell receptor beta chains originate from one sample sequenced in a study of STAT5B mutations in CD4+ large granular lymphocyte leukemia. Here immunoSEQ multiplex PCR was the method, and the copy in TCRdb shows in-frame clones only, minus some. The data hold over 25,000 clones, with approximately 79% observed a single time. The sequenced sample was CD4+ T cells from blood buffy coats. The receptors were sampled from a human donor in good health.

The gene calls are TRBV6-6 and TRBJ1-1; D is uncertain. The length of the CDR3 is 15 residues. V was cut by 5 bases and J by 0 bases, with 13 bases left in between. Germline V lookup: CDR1 MNHNY, CDR2 SVGAGI (reference sequence). The CDR3 DNA is TGTGCCAGCAGTACCCGAGAGGGCCTGAACACTGAAGCTTTCTTT. This gives the protein CASSTREGLNTEAFF.

The chain combines TRBV19 with TRBJ1-6, with D perhaps matching TRBD1 (6 bases). Trimming removed 1 base from V and 5 bases from J, with 21 bases in between. The CDR3 length is 19 residues. The germline gives CDR1 LNHDA, CDR2 SQIVND (reference sequence). Here the CDR3 DNA reads TGTGCCAGTAGTATAGTGAGTCAGGGGAGGTTCAAGAATAATTCACCCCTCCACTTT. As protein: CASSIVSQGRFKNNSPLHF. The full variable domain, its missing parts supplied by reference TRBV19 and TRBJ1-6, is DGGITQSPKYLFRKEGQNVTLSCEQNLNHDAMYWYRQDPGQGLRLIYYSQIVNDFQKGDIAEGYSVSREKKESFPLTVTSAQKNPTAFYLCASSIVSQGRFKNNSPLHFGNGTRLTVT.

The V call is TRBV10-3, the J call TRBJ1-4, with D possibly being TRBD1 (6 bases). V gave up 6 bases and J gave up 5 bases, with 16 bases separating them. This CDR3 has 15 amino acids. The germline V gene encodes CDR1 ENHRY and CDR2 SYGVKD. The CDR3 sequence: CAISSVGQLNEKLFF. CDR3 DNA sequence: TGTGCCATCAGCTCCGTCGGACAGCTCAATGAAAAACTGTTTTTT.

This clone has only one observation. J is TRBJ2-2 and V is TRBV27, with D possibly being TRBD1 or TRBD2 (5 bases each). This CDR3 has 16 amino acids. The V end was cut by 5 bases, the J end by 5 bases, with 18 bases between. The germline CDR1 and CDR2 sequences are MNHEY and SMNVEV (reference sequence). DNA for the CDR3: TGTGCCAGCAGTCCATCCGGGACCGCCGGAACCGGGGAGCTGTTTTTT. It is translated as CASSPSGTAGTGELFF.

The rearrangement uses TRBV7-9 and TRBJ1-1; 7 bases match TRBD1. V was pared by 4 bases and J by 2 bases, with 7 bases of the junction left unmatched. The germline CDR1 and CDR2 sequences are SEHNR and FQNEAQ (reference sequence). There are 15 residues in the CDR3. CDR3 sequence: CASSWMGTVNTEAFF. In DNA form, the CDR3 reads TGTGCCAGCAGCTGGATGGGGACAGTCAACACTGAAGCTTTCTTT.

V gene TRBV28 combines with J gene TRBJ1-1, with TRBD1 matching over 9 bases. The junction had 11 bases not matched to a gene; V was cut back by 5 bases and J by 10 bases. The CDR3 loop spans 14 amino acids. CDR1 and CDR2 from the germline V gene are MDHEN and SYDVKM. The CDR3 DNA follows: TGTGCCAGCAGTCGGGGGGGGACAGGGCTTTCAGCTTTCTTT. Its protein is CASSRGGTGLSAFF.

V and J are TRBV2 and TRBJ2-7; D is unresolved. Germline loops: CDR1 SNHLY, CDR2 FYNNEI. Trimming left V 2 bases short and J 0 bases short, with 8 bases between. The CDR3 sequence is 14 residues long. CDR3 region: CASSEMRSSYEQYV. CDR3 sequence (DNA): TGTGCCAGCAGTGAAATGAGGTCCTCCTACGAGCAGTACGTC.

V gene TRBV25-1 combines with J gene TRBJ1-4, with D possibly matching TRBD1 (5 bases). CDR1 and CDR2 (germline): MGHDK, SYGVNS. The CDR3 runs to 14 residues. V lost 3 bases, J lost 8 bases, and 13 bases lay in between. CDR3 sequence: CASSDGQGNEKLFF. CDR3 nucleotides: TGTGCCAGCAGTGACGGGCAGGGCAACGAAAAACTGTTTTTT.

This clone was counted a few times. V and J are TRBV7-2 and TRBJ1-5; D not certain. The CDR3 runs to 13 residues. Germline V gene sequence: CDR1 SGHTA, CDR2 FQGNSA. Trimming shortened V by 5 bases and J by 4 bases, and 9 bases separated the two germline ends. The CDR3 bases are TGTGCCAGCAGCCCCGACGCGAATCAGCCCCAGCATTTT. Translation: CASSPDANQPQHF.

This chain uses TRBV7-2 with TRBJ1-3; no clear D gene. Deletions cut 1 base from V and 4 bases from J, with 5 bases between. This CDR3 spans 13 amino acids. Germline CDR1 is SGHTA and CDR2 is FQGNSA. CDR3 in DNA: TGTGCCAGCAGCTTAGATCGGGGAAACACCATATATTTT. As protein: CASSLDRGNTIYF.

The chain combines TRBV14 with TRBJ2-5; unclear D gene. Deletions cut 3 bases from V and 5 bases from J, with 10 bases between. The CDR3 runs 13 residues. Germline V CDR1 and CDR2: SGHDN, FVKESK. The CDR3 loop reads CASSHPAGETQYF. CDR3 nucleotides: TGTGCCAGCAGCCATCCAGCCGGGGAGACCCAGTACTTC.

V gene TRBV7-9 combines with J gene TRBJ2-5; TRBD2 matches 10 bases. The V segment lost 6 bases and the J segment 2 bases; nucleotides outside the gene matches: 6. From germline, CDR1 is SEHNR and CDR2 FQNEAQ (reference sequence). CDR3 length: 15 amino acids. The CDR3 DNA is TGTGCCAGCAGTGCTAGCGGGGGTGCACAAGAGACCCAGTACTTC. Protein: CASSASGGAQETQYF.

The chain employs TRBV5-5 and TRBJ2-2, with D unresolved. Germline V gene data show CDR1 as SGHKS and CDR2 as YYEKEE (reference sequence). The CDR3 loop spans 13 amino acids. Trimming cost V 2 bases and J 2 bases, with 4 bases left between them. The CDR3 DNA sequence: TGTGCCAGCAGCTTAAGAAACACCGGGGAGCTGTTTTTT. It codes for CASSLRNTGELFF.

The rearrangement links TRBV4-1 to TRBJ1-5, with D possibly matching TRBD1 (6 bases). The germline V gene has CDR1 MGHRA and CDR2 YSYEKL. Trimming cost V 2 bases and J 3 bases, with 17 bases left between them. The CDR3 extends over 17 amino acids. The CDR3 loop reads CASSQTEATGYNQPQHF. The CDR3 DNA sequence: TGCGCCAGCAGCCAAACGGAAGCAACAGGGTACAATCAGCCCCAGCATTTT.

This chain uses TRBV11-3 with TRBJ2-5; 9 bases agree with TRBD2. Germline-derived CDR1 and CDR2 are SGHNT and YENEEA. J gave up 5 bases and V 3 bases, and 10 bases lay outside the gene matches. This CDR3 has 16 residues. The CDR3 nucleotides are TGTGCCAGCAGCTTGGGAGCGGGGGGCCCTTGGGAGACCCAGTACTTC. Translating it yields CASSLGAGGPWETQYF.

This clone was recorded a few times. This chain joins TRBV19 and TRBJ2-3; D remains unclear. Germline V CDR1 and CDR2: LNHDA, SQIVND (reference sequence). The CDR3 consists of 14 residues. V was shortened by 1 base and J by 0 bases, with 5 bases between the two germline ends. In nucleotides, the CDR3 is TGTGCCAGTAGTATAGCAACTAGCACAGATACGCAGTATTTT. Residues: CASSIATSTDTQYF.

This clone appeared once. V gene TRBV4-3 combines with J gene TRBJ2-7; 8 nucleotides match TRBD1. CDR3 size: 15 residues. From germline, CDR1 is LGHNA and CDR2 YSLEER. V dropped 0 bases and J dropped 1; count of bases not matched to a gene: 2. In DNA form, the CDR3 reads TGCGCCAGCAGCCAAGAAAACAGGGGGTCCTACGAGCAGTACTTC. Its protein is CASSQENRGSYEQYF.

This chain links TRBV7-2 with TRBJ2-6; D unclear. V was clipped by 5 bases and J by 0 bases, with 8 bases between them. Germline V lookup: CDR1 SGHTA, CDR2 FQGNSA. The CDR3 is 15 amino acids. The chain's CDR3 is CASSPRVSGANVLTF. For the CDR3, the DNA is TGTGCCAGCAGCCCTAGAGTCTCTGGGGCCAACGTCCTGACTTTC.

The chain links TRBV6-1 to TRBJ2-6, with D possibly being TRBD2 (7 bases). The CDR3 contains 16 residues. Germline V gene sequence: CDR1 MNHNS, CDR2 SASEGT. The ends were cut back, 4 bases at V and 2 bases at J, with 12 bases in the middle. Here the CDR3 reads CASSVSGGPGANVLTF. The CDR3 nucleotides read TGTGCCAGCAGTGTCTCGGGGGGCCCTGGGGCCAACGTCCTGACTTTC.

V usage is TRBV18 and J usage is TRBJ2-7; D is ambiguous. Per germline, CDR1 KGHSH and CDR2 LQKENI. The CDR3 loop spans 12 amino acids. Trimming stripped 2 bases from V and 4 bases from J, with 6 bases between. CDR3 loop: CASSPLGYEQYF. The DNA for the CDR3 is TGTGCCAGCTCACCATTGGGTTACGAGCAGTACTTC.

The chain carries TRBV27 and TRBJ2-7, with TRBD2 as a possible D gene (6 bases). Trimming stripped 10 bases from V and 6 bases from J, with 13 bases between. The germline V gene has CDR1 MNHEY and CDR2 SMNVEV (reference sequence). The CDR3 consists of 11 residues. CDR3 residues: CATPGLFEQYV. CDR3 nucleotides: TGTGCCACCCCGGGACTGTTCGAGCAGTACGTC.

This chain uses TRBV7-9 with TRBJ2-5; 11 nucleotides agree with TRBD2. The CDR3 spans 17 residues. Germline lookup yields CDR1 SEHNR and CDR2 FQNEAQ (reference sequence). V dropped 1 base and J dropped 1; count of bases not matched to a gene: 5. In DNA, the CDR3 is TGTGCCAGCAGCTTAGAGGCTAGCGGGGGGCCCCAAGAGACCCAGTACTTC. Its protein is CASSLEASGGPQETQYF.

The chain couples TRBV2 to TRBJ2-4; TRBD1 is a possible D gene (5 bases). Looked up from germline, CDR1 is SNHLY and CDR2 is FYNNEI. V lost 4 bases, J lost 8 bases, and 15 bases lay in between. The CDR3 has 14 amino acids. CDR3 protein: CASSAVQGRHIQYF. CDR3 in DNA: TGTGCCAGCAGTGCGGTGCAGGGTCGGCACATTCAGTACTTC.